A selection of T cell receptor beta chains follows, all from one sample in a study of T cells in Graves' hyperthyroidism and ophthalmopathy. MiXCR, run by TCRdb on the multiplex PCR reads, gives a single entry per CDR3 protein. The sample yields hundreds of thousands of distinct CDR3 sequences, 15% to 20% seen once. The sequenced material came from blood. The origin of the receptors is a man aged 35 to 55 with Graves' ophthalmopathy. The CDR3 runs from the conserved cysteine through the conserved F or W. D genes are given only for firm matches. Rows may omit the clone size; those that give it use once, few, many or a size class.

CDR3aa	CDR3nt	d_gene	v_gene	j_gene	abundance
CASSYGRGDEYF	TGTGCCAGCAGTTACGGTCGGGGGGACGAGTACTTC	TRBD2	TRBV6-2/TRBV6-3	TRBJ2-4	few
CASSPTGGSVWQYF	TGTGCCAGCAGTCCGACAGGGGGGTCAGTGTGGCAGTACTTC	TRBD1	TRBV14	TRBJ2-7	NA
CASSLDYRQGSRNQPQHF	TGTGCCAGCAGCTTAGACTATCGCCAGGGGAGTAGGAATCAGCCCCAGCATTTT	NA	TRBV7-8	TRBJ1-5	NA
CASSLGTQPNYGYTF	TGTGCCAGCAGCCTCGGGACACAGCCTAACTATGGCTACACCTTC	NA	TRBV5-5	TRBJ1-2	many
CASIRDGRGTEAFF	TGTGCCAGCATCCGAGACGGGAGGGGCACTGAAGCTTTCTTT	NA	TRBV25-1	TRBJ1-1	few
CASNEASGGLMETQYF	TGTGCCAGCAATGAAGCCAGCGGGGGGTTAATGGAGACCCAGTACTTC	TRBD2	TRBV7-9	TRBJ2-5	NA
CASSPGSSVETQYF	TGTGCCAGCAGCCCAGGCTCAAGCGTAGAGACCCAGTACTTC	NA	TRBV7-2	TRBJ2-5	NA
CSADDGGINEQFF	TGCAGTGCTGACGACGGGGGGATCAATGAGCAGTTCTTC	TRBD2	TRBV20-1	TRBJ2-1	few
CASSDGLAGHTQETQYF	TGCGCCAGCAGTGATGGACTAGCGGGGCACACCCAAGAGACCCAGTACTTC	TRBD2	TRBV5-1	TRBJ2-5	NA
CASSQRIGGNQPQHF	TGTGCCAGCAGCCAACGGATCGGGGGCAATCAGCCCCAGCATTTT	NA	TRBV5-6	TRBJ1-5	NA
CASSIGQGNIQYF	TGTGCCAGTAGTATAGGACAGGGAAACATTCAGTACTTC	TRBD1	TRBV19	TRBJ2-4	NA
CASSLGQVRDYSNQPQHF	TGTGCCAGCAGCTTAGGACAGGTGAGGGACTATAGCAATCAGCCCCAGCATTTT	NA	TRBV11-3	TRBJ1-5	many
CASSNGGPGETQYF	TGTGCCAGCAGTAACGGGGGGCCCGGGGAGACCCAGTACTTC	NA	TRBV28	TRBJ2-5	many
CASIRTGLFF	TGTGCCAGCATTAGAACCGGGCTGTTCTTT	NA	TRBV2	TRBJ2-2	few
CASRGLAGVRMGWEQFF	TGTGCCAGCCGTGGACTAGCGGGAGTACGAATGGGTTGGGAGCAGTTCTTC	TRBD2	TRBV27	TRBJ2-1	few
CSARVTGLGTQYF	TGCAGTGCTAGGGTGACTGGTTTGGGTACGCAGTATTTT	NA	TRBV20-1	TRBJ2-3	many
CASSPRWVWQPQHF	TGTGCCAGTAGCCCTAGGTGGGTCTGGCAGCCCCAGCATTTT	NA	TRBV19	TRBJ1-5	NA
CSVARGETQYF	TGCAGCGTGGCCCGGGGGGAGACCCAGTACTTC	NA	TRBV29-1	TRBJ2-5	NA
CASSVFQGKWAEAFF	TGTGCCAGCAGCGTTTTCCAGGGAAAGTGGGCTGAAGCTTTCTTT	NA	TRBV9	TRBJ1-1	few
CASSQARSGELFF	TGTGCCAGCAGCCAAGCTAGATCCGGGGAGCTGTTTTTT	NA	TRBV14	TRBJ2-2	NA
CASRPTPGHVNTEAFF	TGTGCCAGCAGACCGACCCCGGGACATGTGAACACTGAAGCTTTCTTT	NA	TRBV12-3/TRBV12-4	TRBJ1-1	NA
CASSPRSHTGELFF	TGTGCCAGCAGCCCCAGAAGCCACACCGGGGAGCTGTTTTTT	NA	TRBV7-2	TRBJ2-2	NA
CASSSQTGTQYNEKLFF	TGTGCCAGCAGCTCGCAGACAGGGACGCAGTATAATGAAAAACTGTTTTTT	TRBD1	TRBV7-2	TRBJ1-4	few
CASSLAEGNTEAFF	TGTGCCAGCAGTTTAGCGGAGGGGAACACTGAAGCTTTCTTT	NA	TRBV12-3/TRBV12-4	TRBJ1-1	many
CASSQDFGSLSVELFF	TGCGCCAGCAGCCAAGATTTTGGTAGTCTTTCGGTGGAGCTGTTTTTT	NA	TRBV4-3	TRBJ2-2	NA
CASSLRAPRGETYNEQFF	TGCGCCAGCAGCTTGAGAGCCCCAAGGGGCGAAACCTACAATGAGCAGTTCTTC	NA	TRBV5-1	TRBJ2-1	many
CASRPRTGGQPQHF	TGTGCCAGCAGACCCAGGACAGGGGGTCAGCCCCAGCATTTT	TRBD1	TRBV2	TRBJ1-5	many
CASSHGADRRSAPLHF	TGTGCCAGCAGCCATGGCGCCGACAGGCGGAGCGCACCCCTCCACTTT	NA	TRBV3-1	TRBJ1-6	NA
CASSSTEKETQYF	TGCGCCAGCAGCTCGACAGAGAAAGAGACCCAGTACTTC	NA	TRBV5-1	TRBJ2-5	NA
CASRSALGGGARNTQYF	TGTGCCAGCAGGAGCGCGCTGGGCGGGGGGGCCCGAAATACGCAGTATTTT	TRBD2	TRBV6-1	TRBJ2-3	NA
CASSYPGRAYEQYF	TGTGCCAGCAGTTACCCGGGTAGGGCCTACGAGCAGTACTTC	NA	TRBV6-2/TRBV6-3	TRBJ2-7	NA
CASNPGGSTEAFF	TGTGCCAGCAACCCCGGGGGGAGCACTGAAGCTTTCTTT	NA	TRBV27	TRBJ1-1	NA
CASSSSGPGELFF	TGCGCCAGCAGCTCCTCAGGGCCCGGGGAGCTGTTTTTT	NA	TRBV5-1	TRBJ2-2	NA
CASSFGDAGELFF	TGTGCCAGCAGCTTTGGAGACGCCGGGGAGCTGTTTTTT	NA	TRBV5-4	TRBJ2-2	few
CASRLDSFSNQPQHF	TGTGCCAGCAGGTTGGACAGTTTTAGCAATCAGCCCCAGCATTTT	NA	TRBV6-1	TRBJ1-5	NA
CASSPPSGKEAYNEQFF	TGTGCCAGCAGCCCGCCTAGCGGGAAAGAGGCCTACAATGAGCAGTTCTTC	TRBD2	TRBV7-9	TRBJ2-1	few
CASSPATGPSGNTIYF	TGTGCCAGCTCACCGGCAACAGGGCCGTCCGGAAACACCATATATTTT	NA	TRBV18	TRBJ1-3	NA
CASSPYSSYEQYF	TGTGCCAGCTCACCATACTCCTCCTACGAGCAGTACTTC	NA	TRBV18	TRBJ2-7	few
CASSSPGQLYNEQFF	TGTGCCAGCAGCTCGCCGGGACAGTTATACAATGAGCAGTTCTTC	TRBD1	TRBV7-9	TRBJ2-1	NA
CSARGPPHLAGANNEQFF	TGCAGTGCTAGAGGCCCCCCGCATCTAGCGGGAGCGAACAATGAGCAGTTCTTC	TRBD2	TRBV20-1	TRBJ2-1	few
CASSLAFGGRDPYNEQFF	TGTGCCAGCAGCTTAGCGTTTGGCGGGAGGGACCCCTACAATGAGCAGTTCTTC	TRBD2	TRBV7-6	TRBJ2-1	many
CATSDSGTGTNEKLFF	TGTGCCACCAGTGACTCCGGGACAGGGACAAATGAAAAACTGTTTTTT	TRBD1	TRBV24-1	TRBJ1-4	NA
CASSQEASGQTQYF	TGTGCCAGCAGCCAAGAAGCTAGCGGCCAGACCCAGTACTTC	TRBD2	TRBV3-1	TRBJ2-5	few
CAWSVSGGLNTEAFF	TGTGCCTGGAGTGTCAGCGGGGGACTGAACACTGAAGCTTTCTTT	NA	TRBV30	TRBJ1-1	many
CASSQDLGVQFF	TGTGCCAGCAGCCAAGACCTCGGGGTGCAGTTCTTC	NA	TRBV3-1	TRBJ2-1	few
CASSLDGGDTQYF	TGTGCCAGCAGCCTAGATGGGGGAGATACGCAGTATTTT	NA	TRBV7-2	TRBJ2-3	many
CASSRSGARVNTEAFF	TGTGCCAGCAGTCGGAGTGGGGCGAGGGTAAACACTGAAGCTTTCTTT	NA	TRBV28	TRBJ1-1	NA
CSARPTALGTPRQYF	TGCAGTGCTAGACCCACAGCGCTAGGGACCCCTCGGCAGTACTTC	NA	TRBV20-1	TRBJ2-7	few
CASSLFPDLGTGELFF	TGTGCCAGCAGCTTATTTCCGGACCTGGGGACCGGGGAGCTGTTTTTT	NA	TRBV7-8	TRBJ2-2	many
CSVLPRGGYTEAFF	TGCAGCGTTTTACCCCGTGGGGGGTATACTGAAGCTTTCTTT	NA	TRBV29-1	TRBJ1-1	NA
CASSVRLYEQYF	TGTGCCAGCAGTGTGCGACTTTACGAGCAGTACTTC	NA	TRBV2	TRBJ2-7	many
CAIETITDTQYF	TGTGCCATCGAGACTATAACAGATACGCAGTATTTT	NA	TRBV7-2	TRBJ2-3	NA
CASAESNQPQHF	TGTGCCAGCGCGGAGAGCAATCAGCCCCAGCATTTT	NA	TRBV28	TRBJ1-5	many
CASEGLSNEQFF	TGTGCCAGCGAGGGTCTCAGCAATGAGCAGTTCTTC	NA	TRBV6-1	TRBJ2-1	NA